One TCR beta chain is described in this entry. The CDR3 loop spans 14 amino acids. Germline-derived CDR1 and CDR2 are SGHTA and FQGNSA. J gave up 3 bases and V 5 bases, and 5 bases lay outside the gene matches. How the authors handled the data: Estimated nucleated cell counts came from reference gene primer amplification. TCRdb's copy holds only in-frame clones and misses some; the assay was immunoSEQ multiplex PCR. V, J and clone size derive from that table, while D and trimming were established from the DNA sequence. The repertoire consists of about 200,000 clones, with roughly 89% occurring once and the leading ten covering about 7%. This sample is part of a study of blood T cell repertoires in COVID-19. Study summary: Collection of acute and convalescent COVID-19 samples took place in the United States, Italy and Spain. The analysed material was cDNA or gDNA that came from T cells, B-cell-depleted T cells, or PBMCs.

What was sequenced was peripheral blood. The rearrangement joins TRBV7-2 to TRBJ1-1; 8 bases map to TRBD1. This clonotype originated in a man aged 40-55 years with acute or convalescent COVID-19. CDR3 sequence (DNA): TGTGCCAGCAGCCCACAGGGGGGGGACACTGAAGCTTTCTTT. Translating it yields CASSPQGGDTEAFF.